This record covers a single T cell receptor (beta chain). What it binds is not known. This sample stems from a study of T cell responses to AZD1222 COVID-19 vaccine. The study's findings and limits: Donors were mostly white British, more females; clonal diversity possibly underestimated. Rises in breadth and depth of Spike-specific TCRs came after two AZD1222 doses. Vaccine-related CD4 TCRs covered spike, predominating at 160-218 and 743-854. Nearly half of the spike-specific TCRs reportedly recognize variant regions that carry no mutations.

Here immunoSEQ multiplex PCR was the method, and the copy in TCRdb shows in-frame clones only, minus some. Altogether 110,000 or so clones are present, 80% to 95% being singletons, with the ten largest covering 4% to 5%. The TCR comes from an adult who received the MenACWY meningococcal vaccine as a control. This specimen was peripheral blood, taken 28 days after the second dose of the MenACWY control vaccine.

The CDR3 region has the DNA TGTGCCAGCAGCTCTGGCGGAGAAAAGGACAGTGAAGCTTTCTTT. This gives the protein CASSSGGEKDSEAFF. V is TRBV7-2 and J is TRBJ1-1, with D tentatively TRBD1 (6 bases). CDR3 size: 15 residues. Between the trimmed V and J ends, which lost 4 bases and 7 bases, there was a span of 19 bases. Germline CDR1 SGHTA, CDR2 FQGNSA.